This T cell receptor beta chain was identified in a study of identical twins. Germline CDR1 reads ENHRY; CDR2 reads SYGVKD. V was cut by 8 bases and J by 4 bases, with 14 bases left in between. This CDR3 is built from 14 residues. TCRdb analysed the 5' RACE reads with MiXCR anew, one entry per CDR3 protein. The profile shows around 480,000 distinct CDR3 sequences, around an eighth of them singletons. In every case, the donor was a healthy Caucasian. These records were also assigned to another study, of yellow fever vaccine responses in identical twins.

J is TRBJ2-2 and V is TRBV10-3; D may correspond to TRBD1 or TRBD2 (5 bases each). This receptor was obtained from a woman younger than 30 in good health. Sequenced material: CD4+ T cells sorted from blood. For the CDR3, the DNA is TGTGCCATCCGACCGGGGCCGGTCACCGGGGAGCTGTTTTTT. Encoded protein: CAIRPGPVTGELFF.